This section outlines one TCR beta chain sequence together with its context. Its matching antigen is unknown. The CDR3 is 14 residues long. With 3 bases removed from V and 6 bases from J, the gap between germline ends came to 14 bases. From germline, CDR1 is KGHSH and CDR2 LQKENI. Each CDR3 protein is one row after TCRdb ran MiXCR on the 5' RACE reads. The table has about 130,000 distinct CDR3 sequences, 15% to 20% seen once. This sample stems from a study of T-cell memory formation after mild COVID-19. In the study overall: Most TCR clusters belonged to a single donor.

Study outcomes and limitations: Second-wave clones that peaked on day 37 lacked confirmed SARS-CoV-2 specificity. Shrinking CD4+ clones resided mostly in CM and EM, and CD8+ ones in EMRA. Day 15 to 85 contracting clones showed balanced CD4/CD8; day 15 to 37 expanders favored CD4+.

This sequence was found in a man aged 18 to 30 who had mild COVID-19 (a few samples of this study predate the infection). Cell type and time point are not known. The sequenced material came from PBMCs or a T cell subset sorted from them (not recorded which). The chain carries TRBV18 and TRBJ1-2, with D tentatively TRBD1 (6 bases). CDR3 DNA: TGTGCCAGCTCACCCGATGGGGGGCGGAATGGCTACACCTTC. Translation gives CASSPDGGRNGYTF.